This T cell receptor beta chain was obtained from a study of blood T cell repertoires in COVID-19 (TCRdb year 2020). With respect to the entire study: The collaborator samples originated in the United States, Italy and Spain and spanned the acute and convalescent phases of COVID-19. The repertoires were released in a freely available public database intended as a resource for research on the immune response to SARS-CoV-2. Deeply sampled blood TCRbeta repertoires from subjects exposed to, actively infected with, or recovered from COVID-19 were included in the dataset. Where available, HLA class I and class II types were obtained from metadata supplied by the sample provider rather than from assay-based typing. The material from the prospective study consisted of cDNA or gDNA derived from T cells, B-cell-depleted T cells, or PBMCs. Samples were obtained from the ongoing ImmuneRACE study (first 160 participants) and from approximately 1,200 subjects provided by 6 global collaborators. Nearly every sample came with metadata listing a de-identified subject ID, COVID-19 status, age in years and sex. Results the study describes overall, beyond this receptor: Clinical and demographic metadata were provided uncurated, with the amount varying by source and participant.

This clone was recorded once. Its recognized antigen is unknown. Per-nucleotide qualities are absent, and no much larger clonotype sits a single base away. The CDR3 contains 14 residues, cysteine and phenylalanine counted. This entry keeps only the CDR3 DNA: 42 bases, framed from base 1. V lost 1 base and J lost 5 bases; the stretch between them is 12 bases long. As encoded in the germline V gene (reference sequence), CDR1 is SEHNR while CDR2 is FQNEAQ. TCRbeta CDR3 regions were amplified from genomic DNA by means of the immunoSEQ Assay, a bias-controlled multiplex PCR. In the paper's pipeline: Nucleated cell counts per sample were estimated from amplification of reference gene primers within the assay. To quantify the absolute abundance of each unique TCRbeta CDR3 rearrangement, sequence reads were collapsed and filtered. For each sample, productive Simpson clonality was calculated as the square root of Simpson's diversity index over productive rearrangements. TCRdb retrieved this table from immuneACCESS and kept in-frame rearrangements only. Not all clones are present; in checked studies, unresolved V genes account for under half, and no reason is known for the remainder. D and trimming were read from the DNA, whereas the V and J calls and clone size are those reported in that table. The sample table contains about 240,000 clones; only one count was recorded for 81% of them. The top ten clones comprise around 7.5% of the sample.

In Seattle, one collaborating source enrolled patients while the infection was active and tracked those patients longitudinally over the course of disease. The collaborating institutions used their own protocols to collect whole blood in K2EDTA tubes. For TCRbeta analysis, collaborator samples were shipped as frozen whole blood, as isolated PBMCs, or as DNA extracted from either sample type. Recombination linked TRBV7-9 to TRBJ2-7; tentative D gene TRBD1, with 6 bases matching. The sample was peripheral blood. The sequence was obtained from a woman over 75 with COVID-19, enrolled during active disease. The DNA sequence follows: TGTGCCAGCAGCTTAGGGCAGGGGTTCGACGAGCAGTACTTC. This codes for CASSLGQGFDEQYF.